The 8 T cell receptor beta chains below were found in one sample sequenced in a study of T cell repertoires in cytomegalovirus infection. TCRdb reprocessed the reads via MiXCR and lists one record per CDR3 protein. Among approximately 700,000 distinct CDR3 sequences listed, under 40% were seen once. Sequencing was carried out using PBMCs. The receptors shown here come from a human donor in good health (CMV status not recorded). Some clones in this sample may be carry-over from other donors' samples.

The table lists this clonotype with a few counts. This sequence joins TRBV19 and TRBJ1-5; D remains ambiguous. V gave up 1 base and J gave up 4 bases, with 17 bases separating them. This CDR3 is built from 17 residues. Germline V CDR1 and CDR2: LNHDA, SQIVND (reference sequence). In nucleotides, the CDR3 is TGTGCCAGTAGTATAGCTTCCCGCGCGGGGAAAAATCAGCCCCAGCATTTT. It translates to CASSIASRAGKNQPQHF.

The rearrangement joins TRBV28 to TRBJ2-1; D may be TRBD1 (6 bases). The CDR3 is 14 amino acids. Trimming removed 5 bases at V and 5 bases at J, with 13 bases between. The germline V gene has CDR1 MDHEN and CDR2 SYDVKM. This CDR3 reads CASSPSHRDNEQFF. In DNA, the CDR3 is TGTGCCAGCAGTCCCTCTCACAGGGACAATGAGCAGTTCTTC. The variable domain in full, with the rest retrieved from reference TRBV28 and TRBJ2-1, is DVKVTQSSRYLVKRTGEKVFLECVQDMDHENMFWYRQDPGLGLRLIYFSYDVKMKEKGDIPEGYSVSREKKERFSLILESASTNQTSMYLCASSPSHRDNEQFFGPGTRLTVL.

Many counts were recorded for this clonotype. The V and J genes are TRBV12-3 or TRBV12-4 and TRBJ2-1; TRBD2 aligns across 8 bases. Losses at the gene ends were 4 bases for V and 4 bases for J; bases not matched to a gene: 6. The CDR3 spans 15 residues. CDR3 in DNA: TGTGCCAGCAGTTCTGGGCCTAGCGGGTACAATGAGCAGTTCTTC. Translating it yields CASSSGPSGYNEQFF.

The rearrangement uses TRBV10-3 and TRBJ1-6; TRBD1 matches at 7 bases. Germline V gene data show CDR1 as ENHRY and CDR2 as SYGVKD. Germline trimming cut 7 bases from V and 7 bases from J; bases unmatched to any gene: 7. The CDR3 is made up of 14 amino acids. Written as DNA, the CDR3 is TGTGCCATCAAGGGACAGAACTACAATTCACCCCTCCACTTT. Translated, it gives CAIKGQNYNSPLHF.

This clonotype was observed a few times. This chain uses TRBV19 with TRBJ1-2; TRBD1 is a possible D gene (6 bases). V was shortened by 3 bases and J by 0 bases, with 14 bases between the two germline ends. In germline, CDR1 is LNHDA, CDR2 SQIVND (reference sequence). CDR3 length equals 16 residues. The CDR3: CASSIGQYQANYGYTF. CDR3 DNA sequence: TGTGCCAGTAGTATCGGACAGTATCAAGCTAACTATGGCTACACCTTC.

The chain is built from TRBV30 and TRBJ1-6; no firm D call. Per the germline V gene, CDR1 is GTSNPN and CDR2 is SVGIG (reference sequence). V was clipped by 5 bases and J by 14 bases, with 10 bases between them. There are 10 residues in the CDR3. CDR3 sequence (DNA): TGTGCCTGGGGGGAAAGGACCCTCCACTTT. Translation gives CAWGERTLHF.

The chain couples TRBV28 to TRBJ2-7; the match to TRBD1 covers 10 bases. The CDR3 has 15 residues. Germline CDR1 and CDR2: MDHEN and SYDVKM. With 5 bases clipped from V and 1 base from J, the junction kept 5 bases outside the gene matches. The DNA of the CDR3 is TGTGCCAGCAGTGATGACAGGGGGCTGTCCTACGAGCAGTACTTC. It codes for CASSDDRGLSYEQYF.

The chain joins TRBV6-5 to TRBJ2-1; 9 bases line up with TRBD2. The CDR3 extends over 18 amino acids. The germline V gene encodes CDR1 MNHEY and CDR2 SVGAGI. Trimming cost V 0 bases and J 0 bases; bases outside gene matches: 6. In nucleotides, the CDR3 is TGTGCCAGCAGTTACTCGATGGGCGGGAGGGGCTCCTACAATGAGCAGTTCTTC. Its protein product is CASSYSMGGRGSYNEQFF.